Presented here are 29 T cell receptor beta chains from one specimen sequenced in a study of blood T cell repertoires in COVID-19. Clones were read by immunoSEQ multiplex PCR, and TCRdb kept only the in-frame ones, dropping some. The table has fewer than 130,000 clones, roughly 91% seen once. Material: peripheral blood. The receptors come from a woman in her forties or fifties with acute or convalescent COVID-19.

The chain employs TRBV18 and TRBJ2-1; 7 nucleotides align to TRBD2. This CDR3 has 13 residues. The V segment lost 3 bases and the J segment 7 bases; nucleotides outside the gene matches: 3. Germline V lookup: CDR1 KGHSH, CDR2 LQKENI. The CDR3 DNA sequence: TGTGCCAGCTCACCTCCGGGGGGTAATGAGCAGTTCTTC. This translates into CASSPPGGNEQFF.

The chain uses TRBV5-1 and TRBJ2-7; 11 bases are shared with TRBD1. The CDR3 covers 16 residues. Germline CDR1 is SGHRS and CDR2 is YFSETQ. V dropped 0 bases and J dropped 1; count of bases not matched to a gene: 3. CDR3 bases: TGCGCCAGCAGCTTGGGGGACAGGGGGTCATCCTACGAGCAGTACTTC. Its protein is CASSLGDRGSSYEQYF.

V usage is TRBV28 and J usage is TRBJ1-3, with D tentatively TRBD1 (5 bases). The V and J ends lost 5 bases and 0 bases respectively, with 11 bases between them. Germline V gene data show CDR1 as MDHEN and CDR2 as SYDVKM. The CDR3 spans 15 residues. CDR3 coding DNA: TGTGCCAGCAGTACCGGGGGGGACTCTGGAAACACCATATATTTT. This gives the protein CASSTGGDSGNTIYF. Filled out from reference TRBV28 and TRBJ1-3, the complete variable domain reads DVKVTQSSRYLVKRTGEKVFLECVQDMDHENMFWYRQDPGLGLRLIYFSYDVKMKEKGDIPEGYSVSREKKERFSLILESASTNQTSMYLCASSTGGDSGNTIYFGEGSWLTVV.

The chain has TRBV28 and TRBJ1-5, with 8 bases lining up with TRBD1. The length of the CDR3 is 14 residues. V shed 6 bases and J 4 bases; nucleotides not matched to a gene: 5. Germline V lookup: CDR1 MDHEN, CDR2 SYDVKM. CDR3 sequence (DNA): TGTGCCAGCAGATCACAGGGGGGGAATCAGCCCCAGCATTTT. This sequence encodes CASRSQGGNQPQHF.

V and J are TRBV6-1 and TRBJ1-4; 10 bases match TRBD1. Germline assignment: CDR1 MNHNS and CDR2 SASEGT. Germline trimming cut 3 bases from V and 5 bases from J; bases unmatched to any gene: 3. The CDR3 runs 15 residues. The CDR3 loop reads CASSDKGQGNEKLFF. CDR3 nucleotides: TGTGCCAGCAGTGATAAGGGACAGGGGAATGAAAAACTGTTTTTT.

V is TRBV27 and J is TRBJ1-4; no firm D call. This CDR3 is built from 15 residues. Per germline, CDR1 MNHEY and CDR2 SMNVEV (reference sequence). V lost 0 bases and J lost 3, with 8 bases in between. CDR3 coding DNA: TGTGCCAGCAGTTTATCGCGGAGGTCTAATGAAAAACTGTTTTTT. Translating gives CASSLSRRSNEKLFF. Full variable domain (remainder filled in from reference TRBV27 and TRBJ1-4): EAQVTQNPRYLITVTGKKLTVTCSQNMNHEYMSWYRQDPGLGLRQIYYSMNVEVTDKGDVPEGYKVSRKEKRNFPLILESPSPNQTSLYFCASSLSRRSNEKLFFGSGTQLSVL.

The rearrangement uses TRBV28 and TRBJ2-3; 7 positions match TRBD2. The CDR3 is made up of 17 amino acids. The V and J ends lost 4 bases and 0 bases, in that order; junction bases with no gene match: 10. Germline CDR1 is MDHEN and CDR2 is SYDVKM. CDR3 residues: CASSSPRERVSTDTQYF. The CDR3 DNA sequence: TGTGCCAGCAGTTCACCGCGGGAGCGGGTGAGCACAGATACGCAGTATTTT.

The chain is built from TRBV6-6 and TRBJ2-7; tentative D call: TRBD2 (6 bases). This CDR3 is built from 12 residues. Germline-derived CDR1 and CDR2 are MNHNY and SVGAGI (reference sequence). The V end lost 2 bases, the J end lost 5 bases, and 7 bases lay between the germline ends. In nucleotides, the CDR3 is TGTGCCAGCAGTTACCGCGGGGACGAGCAGTACTTC. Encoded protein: CASSYRGDEQYF.

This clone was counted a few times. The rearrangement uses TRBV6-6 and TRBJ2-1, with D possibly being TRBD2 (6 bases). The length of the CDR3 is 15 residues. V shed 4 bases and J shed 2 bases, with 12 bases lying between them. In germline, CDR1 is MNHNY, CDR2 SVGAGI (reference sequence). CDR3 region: CASSFMVAAYNEQFF. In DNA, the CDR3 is TGTGCCAGCAGTTTTATGGTAGCGGCCTACAATGAGCAGTTCTTC.

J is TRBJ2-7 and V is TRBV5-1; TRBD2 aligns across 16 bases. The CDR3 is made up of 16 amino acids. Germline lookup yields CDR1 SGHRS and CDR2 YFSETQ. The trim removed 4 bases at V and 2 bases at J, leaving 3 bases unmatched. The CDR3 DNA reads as TGCGCCAGCAGCCTGGGACTAGCGGGAGGGACCTACGAGCAGTACTTC. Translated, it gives CASSLGLAGGTYEQYF. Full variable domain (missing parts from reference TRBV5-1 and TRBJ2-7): KAGVTQTPRYLIKTRGQQVTLSCSPISGHRSVSWYQQTPGQGLQFLFEYFSETQRNKGNFPGRFSGRQFSNSRSEMNVSTLELGDSALYLCASSLGLAGGTYEQYFGPGTRLTVT.

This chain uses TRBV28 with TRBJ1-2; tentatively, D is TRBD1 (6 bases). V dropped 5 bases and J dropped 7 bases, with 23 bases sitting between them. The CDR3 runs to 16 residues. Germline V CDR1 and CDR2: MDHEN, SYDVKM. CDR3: CASSMDSTGSGGGYTF. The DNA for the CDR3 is TGTGCCAGCAGTATGGACAGCACGGGTAGTGGAGGTGGCTACACCTTC.

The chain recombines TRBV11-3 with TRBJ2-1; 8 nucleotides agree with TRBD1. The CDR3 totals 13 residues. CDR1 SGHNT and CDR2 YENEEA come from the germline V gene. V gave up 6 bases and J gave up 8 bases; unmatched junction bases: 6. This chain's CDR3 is CASRGQVSDEQFF. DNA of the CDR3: TGTGCCAGCAGGGGACAGGTATCCGATGAGCAGTTCTTC.

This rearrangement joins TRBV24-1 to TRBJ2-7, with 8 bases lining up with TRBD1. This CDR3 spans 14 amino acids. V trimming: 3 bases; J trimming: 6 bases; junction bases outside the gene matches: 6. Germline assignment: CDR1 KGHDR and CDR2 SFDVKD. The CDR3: CATSDQGAGLEQYF. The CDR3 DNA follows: TGTGCCACCAGTGATCAGGGGGCCGGTCTCGAGCAGTACTTC.

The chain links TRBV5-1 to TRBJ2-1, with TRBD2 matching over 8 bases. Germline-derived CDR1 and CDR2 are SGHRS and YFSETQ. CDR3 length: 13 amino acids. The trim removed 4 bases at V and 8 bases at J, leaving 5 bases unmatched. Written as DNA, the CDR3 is TGCGCCAGCAGCAGACTAGCGTTTGATGAGCAGTTCTTC. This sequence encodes CASSRLAFDEQFF. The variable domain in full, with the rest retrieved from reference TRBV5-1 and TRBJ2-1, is KAGVTQTPRYLIKTRGQQVTLSCSPISGHRSVSWYQQTPGQGLQFLFEYFSETQRNKGNFPGRFSGRQFSNSRSEMNVSTLELGDSALYLCASSRLAFDEQFFGPGTRLTVL.

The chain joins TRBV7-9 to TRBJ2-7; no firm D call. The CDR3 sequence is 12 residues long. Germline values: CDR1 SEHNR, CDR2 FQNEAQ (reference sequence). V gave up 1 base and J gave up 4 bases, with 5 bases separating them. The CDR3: CASSLGDYEQYF. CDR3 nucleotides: TGTGCCAGCAGCTTAGGAGATTACGAGCAGTACTTC.

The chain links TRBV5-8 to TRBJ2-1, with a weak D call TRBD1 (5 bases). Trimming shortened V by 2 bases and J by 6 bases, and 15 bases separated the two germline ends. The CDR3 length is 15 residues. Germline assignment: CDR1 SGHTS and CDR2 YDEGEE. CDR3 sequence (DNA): TGTGCCAGCAGCTTCCGTCTAGGGGTCACCAATGAGCAGTTCTTC. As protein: CASSFRLGVTNEQFF.

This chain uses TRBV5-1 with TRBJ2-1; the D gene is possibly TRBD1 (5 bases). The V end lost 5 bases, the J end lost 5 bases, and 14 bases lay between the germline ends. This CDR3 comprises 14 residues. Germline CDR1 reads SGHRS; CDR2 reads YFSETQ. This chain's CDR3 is CASRFDVGDNEQFF. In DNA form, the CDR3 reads TGCGCCAGCAGATTCGACGTAGGGGACAATGAGCAGTTCTTC.

In DNA form, the CDR3 reads TGTGCCAGCAGCCGCTCTGGCGGCAGCTCCTACAATGAGCAGTTCTTC. Amino acid sequence: CASSRSGGSSYNEQFF. The genes are TRBV3-1 (or the pseudogene TRBV3-2) and TRBJ2-1; unclear D gene. The length of the CDR3 is 16 residues. Trimming took off 4 bases at V and 0 bases at J, with 13 bases between the two ends. Germline values: CDR1 LGHDT, CDR2 YNNKEL (reference sequence).

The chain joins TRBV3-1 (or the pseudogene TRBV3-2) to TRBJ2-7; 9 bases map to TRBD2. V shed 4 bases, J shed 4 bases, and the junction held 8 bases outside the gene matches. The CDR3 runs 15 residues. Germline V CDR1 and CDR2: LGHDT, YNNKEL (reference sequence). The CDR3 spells CASSRGPTSGYEQYF. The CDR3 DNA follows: TGTGCCAGCAGCCGGGGACCGACTAGCGGTTACGAGCAGTACTTC.

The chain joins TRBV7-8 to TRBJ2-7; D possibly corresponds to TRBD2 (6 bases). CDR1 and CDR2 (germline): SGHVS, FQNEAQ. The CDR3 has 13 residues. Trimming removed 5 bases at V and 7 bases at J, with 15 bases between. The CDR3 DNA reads TGTGCCAGCAGCCGTGAACTAGCTGGGGAGCAGTACTTC. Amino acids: CASSRELAGEQYF.

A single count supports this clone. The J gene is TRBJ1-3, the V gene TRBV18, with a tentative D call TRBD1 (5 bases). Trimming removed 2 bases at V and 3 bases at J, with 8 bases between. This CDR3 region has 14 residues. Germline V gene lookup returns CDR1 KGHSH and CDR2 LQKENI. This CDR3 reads CASSPRGSGNTIYF. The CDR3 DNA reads TGTGCCAGCTCACCAAGGGGCAGTGGAAACACCATATATTTT.

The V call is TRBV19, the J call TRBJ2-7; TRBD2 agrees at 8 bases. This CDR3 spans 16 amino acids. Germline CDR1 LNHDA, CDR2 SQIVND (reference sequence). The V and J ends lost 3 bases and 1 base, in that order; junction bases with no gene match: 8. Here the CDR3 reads CASSMQSGRDSYEQYF. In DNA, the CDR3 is TGTGCCAGTAGTATGCAGAGCGGGAGAGATTCCTACGAGCAGTACTTC.

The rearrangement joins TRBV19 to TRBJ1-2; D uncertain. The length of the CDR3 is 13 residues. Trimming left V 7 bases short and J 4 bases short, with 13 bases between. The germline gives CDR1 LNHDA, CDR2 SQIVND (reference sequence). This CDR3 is CASTTGSGYGYTF. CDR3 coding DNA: TGTGCCAGTACCACGGGTTCGGGCTATGGCTACACCTTC.

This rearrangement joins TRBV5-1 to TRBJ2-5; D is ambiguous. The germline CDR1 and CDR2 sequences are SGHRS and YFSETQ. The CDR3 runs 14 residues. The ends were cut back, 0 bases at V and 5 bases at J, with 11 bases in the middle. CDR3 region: CASSLESGGETQYF. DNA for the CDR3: TGCGCCAGCAGCTTGGAGTCGGGTGGGGAGACCCAGTACTTC.

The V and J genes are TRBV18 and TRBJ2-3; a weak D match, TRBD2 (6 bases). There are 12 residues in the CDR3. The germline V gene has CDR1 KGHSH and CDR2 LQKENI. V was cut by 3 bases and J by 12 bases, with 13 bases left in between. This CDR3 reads CASSPGGGAQYF. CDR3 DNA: TGTGCCAGCTCACCCGGGGGTGGCGCTCAGTATTTT.

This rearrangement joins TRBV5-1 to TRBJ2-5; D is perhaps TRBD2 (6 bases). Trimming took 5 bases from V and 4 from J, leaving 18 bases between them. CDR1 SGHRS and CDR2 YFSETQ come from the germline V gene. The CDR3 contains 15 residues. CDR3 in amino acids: CASSSWGLRRETQYF. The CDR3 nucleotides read TGCGCCAGCAGTTCCTGGGGACTTCGGCGAGAGACCCAGTACTTC.

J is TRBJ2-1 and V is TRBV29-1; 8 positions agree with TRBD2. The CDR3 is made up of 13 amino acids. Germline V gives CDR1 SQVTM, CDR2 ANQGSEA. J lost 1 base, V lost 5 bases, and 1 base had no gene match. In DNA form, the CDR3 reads TGCAGCGTTACTAGCGGTTCCTACAATGAGCAGTTCTTC. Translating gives CSVTSGSYNEQFF.

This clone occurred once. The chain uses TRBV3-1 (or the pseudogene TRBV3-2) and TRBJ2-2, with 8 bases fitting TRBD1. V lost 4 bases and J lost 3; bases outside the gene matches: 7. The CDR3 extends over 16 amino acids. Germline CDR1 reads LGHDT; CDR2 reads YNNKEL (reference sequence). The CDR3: CASSPRQGKYTGELFF. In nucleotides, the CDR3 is TGTGCCAGCAGCCCCCGACAGGGGAAGTACACCGGGGAGCTGTTTTTT.

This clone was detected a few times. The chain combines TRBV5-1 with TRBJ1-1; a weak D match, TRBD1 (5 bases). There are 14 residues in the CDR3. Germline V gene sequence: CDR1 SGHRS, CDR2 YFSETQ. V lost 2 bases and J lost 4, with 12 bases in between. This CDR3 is CASSLAGFGTEAFF. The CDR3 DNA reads TGCGCCAGCAGCTTAGCAGGGTTCGGCACTGAAGCTTTCTTT.